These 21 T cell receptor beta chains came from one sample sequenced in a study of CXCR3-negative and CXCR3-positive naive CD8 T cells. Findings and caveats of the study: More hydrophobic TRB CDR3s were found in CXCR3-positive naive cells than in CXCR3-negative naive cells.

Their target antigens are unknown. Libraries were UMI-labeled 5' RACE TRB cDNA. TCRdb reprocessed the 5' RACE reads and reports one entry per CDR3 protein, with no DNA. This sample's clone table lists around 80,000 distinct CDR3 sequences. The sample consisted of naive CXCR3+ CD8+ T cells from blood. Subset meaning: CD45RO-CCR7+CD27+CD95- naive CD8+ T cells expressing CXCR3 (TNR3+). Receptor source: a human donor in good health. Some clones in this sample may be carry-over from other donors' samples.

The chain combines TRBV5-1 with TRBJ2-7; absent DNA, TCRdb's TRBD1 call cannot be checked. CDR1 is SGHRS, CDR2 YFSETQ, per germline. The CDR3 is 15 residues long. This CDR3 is CASSSRDSFSYEQYF.

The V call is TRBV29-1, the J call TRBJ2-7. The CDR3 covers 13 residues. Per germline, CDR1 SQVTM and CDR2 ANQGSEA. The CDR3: CSVEDLESYEQYF.

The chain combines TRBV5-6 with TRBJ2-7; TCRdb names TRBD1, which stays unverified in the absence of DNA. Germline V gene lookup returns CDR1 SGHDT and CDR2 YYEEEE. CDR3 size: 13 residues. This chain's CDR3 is CAIQSTDRDLLYF. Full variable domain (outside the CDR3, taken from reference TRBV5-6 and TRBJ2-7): DAGVTQSPTHLIKTRGQQVTLRCSPKSGHDTVSWYQQALGQGPQFIFQYYEEEERQRGNFPDRFSGHQFPNYSSELNVNALLLGDSALYLCAIQSTDRDLLYFGPGTRLTVT.

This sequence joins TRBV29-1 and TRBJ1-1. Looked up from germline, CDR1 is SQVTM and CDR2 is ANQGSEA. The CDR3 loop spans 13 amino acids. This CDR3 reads CSVAGGPNTEAFF.

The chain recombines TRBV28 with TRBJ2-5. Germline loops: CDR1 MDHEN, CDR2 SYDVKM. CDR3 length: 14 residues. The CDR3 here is CASSFTGSEETQYF.

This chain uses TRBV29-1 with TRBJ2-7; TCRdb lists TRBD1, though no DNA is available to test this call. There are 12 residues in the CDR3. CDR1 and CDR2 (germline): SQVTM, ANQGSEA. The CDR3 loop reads CSVEGQPYEQYF.

CDR3 protein: CSVVFGDTQYF. V usage is TRBV29-1 and J usage is TRBJ2-3. CDR1 and CDR2 (germline): SQVTM, ANQGSEA. The length of the CDR3 is 11 residues.

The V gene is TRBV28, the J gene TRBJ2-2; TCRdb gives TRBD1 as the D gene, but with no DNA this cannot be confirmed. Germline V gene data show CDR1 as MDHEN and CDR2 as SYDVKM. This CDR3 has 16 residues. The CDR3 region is CASTPRRGNDDGELFF.

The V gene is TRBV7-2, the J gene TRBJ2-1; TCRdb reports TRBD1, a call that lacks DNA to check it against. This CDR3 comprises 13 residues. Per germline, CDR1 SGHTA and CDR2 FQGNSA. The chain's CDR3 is CASSPVGGTEQFF.

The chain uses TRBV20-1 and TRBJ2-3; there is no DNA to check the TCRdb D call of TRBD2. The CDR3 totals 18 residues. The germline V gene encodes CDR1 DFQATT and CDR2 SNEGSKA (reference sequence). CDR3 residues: CSALEAPGLAGHTDTQYF.

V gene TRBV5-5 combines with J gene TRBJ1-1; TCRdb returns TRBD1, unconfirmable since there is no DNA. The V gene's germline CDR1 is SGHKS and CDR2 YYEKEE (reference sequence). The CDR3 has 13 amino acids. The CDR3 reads CASSRRDYTEAFF.

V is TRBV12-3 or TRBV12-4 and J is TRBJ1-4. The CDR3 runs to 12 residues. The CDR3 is CASSPYLEKLFF.

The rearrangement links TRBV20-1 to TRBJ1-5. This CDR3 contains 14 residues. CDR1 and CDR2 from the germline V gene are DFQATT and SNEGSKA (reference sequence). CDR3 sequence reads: CSARSWEENQPQHF.

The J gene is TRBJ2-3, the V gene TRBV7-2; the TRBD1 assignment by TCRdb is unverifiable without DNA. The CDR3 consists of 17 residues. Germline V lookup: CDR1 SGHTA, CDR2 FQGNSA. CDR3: CASSLERGRGKADTQYF.

CDR3 sequence reads: CASSYSPTGNEQFF. The chain is built from TRBV6-5 and TRBJ2-1. The CDR3 consists of 14 residues. Germline V CDR1 and CDR2: MNHEY, SVGAGI.

The CDR3 sequence: CASSLLGRVNEQFF. This chain joins TRBV6-5 and TRBJ2-1; TCRdb names TRBD2, which stays unverified in the absence of DNA. The CDR3 contains 14 residues. Germline CDR1 reads MNHEY; CDR2 reads SVGAGI.

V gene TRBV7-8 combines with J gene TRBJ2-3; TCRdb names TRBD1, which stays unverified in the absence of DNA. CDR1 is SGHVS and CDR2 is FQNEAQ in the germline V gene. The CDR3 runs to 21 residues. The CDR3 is CASSLSRGPVGGTGDADTQYF.

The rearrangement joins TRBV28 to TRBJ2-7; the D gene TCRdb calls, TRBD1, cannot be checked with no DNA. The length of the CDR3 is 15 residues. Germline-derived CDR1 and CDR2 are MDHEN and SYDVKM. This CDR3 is CASSLSRDRTYEQYF.

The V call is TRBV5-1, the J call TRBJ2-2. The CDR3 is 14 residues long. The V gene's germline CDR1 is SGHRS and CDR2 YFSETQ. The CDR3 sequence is CASSSWRLTGELFF.

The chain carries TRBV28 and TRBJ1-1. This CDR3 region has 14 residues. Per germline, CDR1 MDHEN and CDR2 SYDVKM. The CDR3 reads CASSVAGEVTEAFF.

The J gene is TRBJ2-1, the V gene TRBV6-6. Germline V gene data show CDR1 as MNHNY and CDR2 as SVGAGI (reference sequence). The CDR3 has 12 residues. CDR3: CASSYSYNEQFF.